This T cell receptor (beta chain) was profiled in a study of blood T cells in healthy people across ages. Study-wide background: Template-switching capture recovered about one barcoded beta molecule per two T cells. Whole-study findings and limits: A roughly linear fall in TCR beta diversity per million T cells was seen with increasing age. Naive CD4+ cells and diversity were both higher in long-lived donors than in aged donors.

For the second PCR, which ran for roughly 7 to 11 cycles, a sample-barcoded 5' primer and a J-beta primer mix were used. MiXCR, applied by TCRdb to the 5' RACE reads, yields one record per CDR3 protein. The sample carries some 880,000 distinct CDR3 sequences, 30% to 45% recorded once. It was roughly 10 milliliters of peripheral blood that were drawn from each donor. For this clonotype: The antigen is not known.

The sequence derives from a man between 18 and 29 years old in good health. Sequencing used blood.

The CDR3 sequence is CSSLEGRSNYGYTF. The CDR3 coding sequence is TGCAGTTCTCTAGAGGGCCGGTCTAACTATGGCTACACCTTC. The rearrangement joins TRBV20-1 to TRBJ1-2; D is uncertain. The CDR3 totals 14 residues. Trimming cost V 8 bases and J 0 bases, with 16 bases left between them. The V gene's germline CDR1 is DFQATT and CDR2 SNEGSKA (reference sequence).